This entry lists 24 T cell receptor beta chains sequenced from one sample in a study of blood T cell repertoires in COVID-19. Libraries were prepared by immunoSEQ multiplex PCR; TCRdb keeps only in-frame clonotypes and omits some of them. The top ten clones hold roughly 8% of a sample with more than 95,000 clones, approximately 88% of them seen once. The sample consisted of peripheral blood. These receptors were collected from a man aged 50 or older with acute or convalescent COVID-19.

The V gene is TRBV5-1, the J gene TRBJ2-3; 15 bases are a match to TRBD2. J was trimmed by 0 bases and V by 5 bases; bases with no gene match: 10. The CDR3 is 19 residues long. Germline CDR1 and CDR2: SGHRS and YFSETQ. The CDR3 region is CASSYGLAGGTSSTDTQYF. CDR3 in DNA: TGCGCCAGCAGTTATGGACTAGCGGGAGGGACCTCTAGCACAGATACGCAGTATTTT. The full variable domain, rest sourced from reference TRBV5-1 and TRBJ2-3, is KAGVTQTPRYLIKTRGQQVTLSCSPISGHRSVSWYQQTPGQGLQFLFEYFSETQRNKGNFPGRFSGRQFSNSRSEMNVSTLELGDSALYLCASSYGLAGGTSSTDTQYFGPGTRLTVL.

This rearrangement joins TRBV7-2 to TRBJ2-1; D not resolved. CDR1 and CDR2 (germline): SGHTA, FQGNSA. Trimming removed 6 bases at V and 5 bases at J, with 8 bases between. The CDR3 runs to 12 residues. This chain's CDR3 is CASREADNEQFF. CDR3 sequence (DNA): TGTGCCAGCAGAGAGGCGGACAATGAGCAGTTCTTC.

The gene calls are TRBV4-1 and TRBJ2-7; 8 nucleotides match TRBD1. Trimming took 1 base from V and 3 from J; bases not matched to a gene: 5. The CDR3 spans 15 residues. From germline, CDR1 is MGHRA and CDR2 YSYEKL. CDR3 residues: CASSQGGTGDYEQYF. DNA for the CDR3: TGCGCCAGCAGCCAAGGAGGGACAGGAGACTACGAGCAGTACTTC.

The rearrangement uses TRBV19 and TRBJ2-1, with D unresolved. Trimming shortened V by 7 bases and J by 0 bases, and 13 bases separated the two germline ends. Germline-derived CDR1 and CDR2 are LNHDA and SQIVND (reference sequence). The CDR3 has 15 residues. The CDR3 DNA reads TGTGCCAGTAAGACGGCACTAAGCTCCTACAATGAGCAGTTCTTC. Amino acids: CASKTALSSYNEQFF.

This chain connects TRBV11-2 to TRBJ2-5; 7 bases line up with TRBD1. Losses at the gene ends were 6 bases for V and 2 bases for J; bases not matched to a gene: 6. Looked up from germline, CDR1 is SGHAT and CDR2 is FQNNGV. The CDR3 covers 14 residues. The CDR3 coding sequence is TGTGCCAGCAGTTCCAGGGGGTTTCAAGAGACCCAGTACTTC. It specifies CASSSRGFQETQYF.

The chain is built from TRBV12-3 or TRBV12-4 and TRBJ1-6; D unclear. This CDR3 has 12 residues. V dropped 2 bases and J dropped 13 bases, with 9 bases sitting between them. CDR3 sequence (DNA): TGTGCCAGCAGTTTAAGAGATACTCCCCTCCACTTT. Amino acid sequence: CASSLRDTPLHF.

The gene calls are TRBV5-4 and TRBJ2-5, with D perhaps TRBD1 (7 bases). CDR1 and CDR2 from the germline V gene are SGHNT and YYREEE (reference sequence). The CDR3 extends over 13 amino acids. V was cut by 5 bases and J by 2 bases, with 10 bases left in between. This CDR3 is CASRAGQQETQYF. CDR3 sequence (DNA): TGTGCCAGCAGGGCGGGACAGCAAGAGACCCAGTACTTC.

The chain links TRBV4-1 to TRBJ1-2, with D hard to call. The germline V gene has CDR1 MGHRA and CDR2 YSYEKL. CDR3 length: 14 amino acids. Trimming pared 1 base from V and 0 bases from J, leaving 6 bases between. In DNA form, the CDR3 reads TGCGCCAGCAGCCAAGGGAGCTCTAACTATGGCTACACCTTC. This codes for CASSQGSSNYGYTF.

V is TRBV18 and J is TRBJ1-1, with 10 bases aligning to TRBD1. CDR1 is KGHSH, CDR2 LQKENI, per germline. The CDR3 runs to 15 residues. V dropped 3 bases and J dropped 3; count of bases not matched to a gene: 4. CDR3 protein: CASSPGTGADTEAFF. The CDR3 DNA reads TGTGCCAGCTCACCGGGGACAGGGGCGGACACTGAAGCTTTCTTT.

This rearrangement joins TRBV7-8 to TRBJ1-2; 7 bases map to TRBD1. The V gene end was trimmed by 4 bases and the J gene end by 5 bases; junction bases not matched to a gene: 7. CDR1 and CDR2 from the germline V gene are SGHVS and FQNEAQ. This CDR3 has 14 residues. The CDR3, as DNA: TGTGCCAGCAGCTCCAGACAGGGTGATTATGGCTACACCTTC. Translation gives CASSSRQGDYGYTF.

The J gene is TRBJ2-7, the V gene TRBV5-1; TRBD2 agrees at 11 bases. Trimming at V came to 2 bases and at J to 3 bases, leaving 1 base not matched to a gene. There are 14 residues in the CDR3. Germline V gene sequence: CDR1 SGHRS, CDR2 YFSETQ. Here the CDR3 DNA reads TGCGCCAGCAGCTTTGGGACTAGCGGCTACGAGCAGTACTTC. This gives the protein CASSFGTSGYEQYF.

The chain couples TRBV6-5 to TRBJ2-7, with 9 bases fitting TRBD2. In germline, CDR1 is MNHEY, CDR2 SVGAGI. V was pared by 7 bases and J by 3 bases, with 7 bases of the junction left unmatched. The CDR3 runs 14 residues. CDR3 nucleotides: TGTGCCAGCACGGAGGCGGGAGGGGACTACGAGCAGTACTTC. It is translated as CASTEAGGDYEQYF.

This chain uses TRBV28 with TRBJ2-7; unclear D gene. The germline gives CDR1 MDHEN, CDR2 SYDVKM. V lost 5 bases, J lost 0 bases, and 11 bases lay in between. This CDR3 has 14 amino acids. CDR3 protein: CASSTTLGSYEQYF. The CDR3 coding sequence is TGTGCCAGCAGTACGACCCTAGGCTCCTACGAGCAGTACTTC.

This chain uses TRBV7-9 with TRBJ1-6; no clear D. V shed 2 bases and J shed 10 bases, with 9 bases lying between them. CDR3 length: 13 amino acids. Germline values: CDR1 SEHNR, CDR2 FQNEAQ (reference sequence). CDR3 loop: CASSLLVGSPLHF. As DNA, the CDR3 is TGTGCCAGCAGCTTACTCGTGGGCTCACCCCTCCACTTT.

V and J are TRBV9 and TRBJ2-5, with D unclear. The CDR3 is 15 residues long. The V end was cut by 0 bases, the J end by 2 bases, with 11 bases between. CDR1 and CDR2 (germline): SGDLS, YYNGEE. The CDR3 protein is CASSVAAAQQETQYF. The CDR3 bases are TGTGCCAGCAGCGTAGCCGCGGCCCAACAAGAGACCCAGTACTTC.

This clone was seen once. The V and J genes are TRBV7-2 and TRBJ2-1; 9 bases agree with TRBD2. From germline, CDR1 is SGHTA and CDR2 FQGNSA. CDR3 length: 14 residues. Trimming took 2 bases from V and 4 from J; bases not matched to a gene: 0. The CDR3 spells CASSLLAGYNEQFF. In nucleotides, the CDR3 is TGTGCCAGCAGCTTACTAGCGGGGTACAATGAGCAGTTCTTC.

The chain combines TRBV5-1 with TRBJ2-7; no clear D gene. The CDR3 totals 14 residues. Germline CDR1 reads SGHRS; CDR2 reads YFSETQ. V was pared by 2 bases and J by 6 bases, with 15 bases between. CDR3 protein: CASSFTATSGEQYF. The CDR3 DNA reads as TGCGCCAGCAGCTTCACAGCCACCTCTGGCGAGCAGTACTTC.

Note on this clone: The same CDR3 is also encoded by other DNA sequences in this sample. The chain uses TRBV3-1 (or the pseudogene TRBV3-2) and TRBJ1-1, with D perhaps matching TRBD1 (6 bases). V was trimmed by 1 base and J by 5 bases, leaving 8 bases between them. The length of the CDR3 is 13 residues. CDR1 and CDR2 from the germline V gene are LGHDT and YNNKEL (reference sequence). CDR3 loop: CASSQGRGTEAFF. The CDR3, as DNA: TGTGCCAGCAGCCAAGGTAGGGGGACTGAAGCTTTCTTT.

This chain links TRBV5-1 with TRBJ2-2; 11 positions agree with TRBD2. This CDR3 has 18 residues. After removal of 4 bases from V and 5 bases from J, the junction contained 13 bases not matched to a gene. The germline CDR1 and CDR2 sequences are SGHRS and YFSETQ. The CDR3 region is CASSRQPGLAAQTGELFF. The DNA of the CDR3 is TGCGCCAGCAGCCGACAGCCGGGACTAGCGGCCCAAACCGGGGAGCTGTTTTTT.

The V call is TRBV18, the J call TRBJ2-5; 7 nucleotides line up with TRBD1. The germline V gene encodes CDR1 KGHSH and CDR2 LQKENI. J gave up 0 bases and V 3 bases, and 1 base lay outside the gene matches. The length of the CDR3 is 14 residues. This chain's CDR3 is CASSPRGYQETQYF. CDR3 nucleotides: TGTGCCAGCTCACCCAGGGGGTACCAAGAGACCCAGTACTTC.

This clone was counted a few times. V is TRBV18 and J is TRBJ2-5, with 15 bases aligning to TRBD2. The CDR3 sequence is 18 residues long. The V segment lost 3 bases and the J segment 0 bases; nucleotides outside the gene matches: 5. Germline V gives CDR1 KGHSH, CDR2 LQKENI. CDR3 in amino acids: CASSPGTSGRTYQETQYF. CDR3 bases: TGTGCCAGCTCACCGGGGACTAGCGGGAGGACGTACCAAGAGACCCAGTACTTC.

This chain uses TRBV4-2 with TRBJ2-1, with 7 bases identical to TRBD2. Germline lookup yields CDR1 LGHNA and CDR2 YNFKEQ. Germline trimming cut 0 bases from V and 5 bases from J; bases unmatched to any gene: 4. The CDR3 extends over 15 amino acids. As DNA, the CDR3 is TGTGCCAGCAGCCAAGAACCTAGCGGCAACAATGAGCAGTTCTTC. It specifies CASSQEPSGNNEQFF.

This chain joins TRBV7-8 and TRBJ2-1; TRBD2 matches 13 bases. V shed 5 bases, J shed 6 bases, and the junction held 10 bases outside the gene matches. CDR1 SGHVS and CDR2 FQNEAQ come from the germline V gene. This CDR3 is 17 amino acids long. This chain's CDR3 is CASSARSGTSGINEQFF. The CDR3 nucleotides are TGTGCCAGCAGCGCCAGATCCGGGACTAGCGGGATCAATGAGCAGTTCTTC.

The chain employs TRBV27 and TRBJ2-5; D may be TRBD1 (6 bases). CDR1 and CDR2 from the germline V gene are MNHEY and SMNVEV (reference sequence). This CDR3 has 15 amino acids. V shed 4 bases and J shed 5 bases, with 17 bases lying between them. CDR3 DNA: TGTGCCAGCAGTTCGGACAGTAGAGTTCGGGAGACCCAGTACTTC. This encodes CASSSDSRVRETQYF.